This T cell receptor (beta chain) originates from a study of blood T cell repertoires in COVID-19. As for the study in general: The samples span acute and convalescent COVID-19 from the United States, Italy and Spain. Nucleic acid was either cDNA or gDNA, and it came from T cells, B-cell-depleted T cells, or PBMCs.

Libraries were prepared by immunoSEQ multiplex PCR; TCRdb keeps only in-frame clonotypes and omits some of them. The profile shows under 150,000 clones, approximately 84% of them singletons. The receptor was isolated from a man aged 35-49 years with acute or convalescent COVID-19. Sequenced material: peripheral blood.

The DNA of the CDR3 is TGTGCCAGCACCCCAAGGCGGGACAGGAGCTACAATGAGCAGTTCTTC. This encodes CASTPRRDRSYNEQFF. V usage is TRBV7-8 and J usage is TRBJ2-1, with TRBD1 matching 8 bases. Unmatched junction bases numbered 11, after V lost 7 bases and J lost 3 bases. The CDR3 spans 16 residues. In germline, CDR1 is SGHVS, CDR2 FQNEAQ.